These 7 T cell receptor beta chains originate from one sample sequenced in a study of lymphopenia after photon versus proton radiotherapy. TCRdb's copy holds only in-frame clones and misses some; the assay was immunoSEQ multiplex PCR. The sample shows about 20,000 clones, roughly nine tenths of them seen only once. The sample was peripheral blood, taken from a patient treated with proton-based radiotherapy. Every receptor here comes from a man in his sixties or seventies with pancreatic cancer.

The CDR3 spells CASSIARSGTEAFF. In DNA, the CDR3 is TGTGCCAGTAGTATAGCCCGGTCGGGCACTGAAGCTTTCTTT. The chain links TRBV19 to TRBJ1-1; D is uncertain. Per germline, CDR1 LNHDA and CDR2 SQIVND (reference sequence). This CDR3 comprises 14 residues. Trimming removed 1 base from V and 4 bases from J, with 10 bases in between. The variable domain in full, with the rest retrieved from reference TRBV19 and TRBJ1-1, is DGGITQSPKYLFRKEGQNVTLSCEQNLNHDAMYWYRQDPGQGLRLIYYSQIVNDFQKGDIAEGYSVSREKKESFPLTVTSAQKNPTAFYLCASSIARSGTEAFFGQGTRLTVV.

J is TRBJ2-3 and V is TRBV18; 12 nucleotides line up with TRBD2. Germline V gene sequence: CDR1 KGHSH, CDR2 LQKENI. This CDR3 has 16 residues. V trimming: 3 bases; J trimming: 6 bases; junction bases outside the gene matches: 7. The CDR3 bases are TGTGCCAGCTCACCCGGACTAGCGGGAACAAGGGATACGCAGTATTTT. Its translation is CASSPGLAGTRDTQYF.

This clone has a single count. V is TRBV2 and J is TRBJ1-2, with 10 bases fitting TRBD1. With V trimmed by 2 bases and J by 3 bases, 6 bases remained unmatched. Germline V gene lookup returns CDR1 SNHLY and CDR2 FYNNEI. The CDR3 is 16 residues long. This CDR3 reads CASSELGGQGDYGYTF. For the CDR3, the DNA is TGTGCCAGCAGTGAACTGGGAGGACAGGGGGACTATGGCTACACCTTC.

With regard to this clone: This sample includes further DNA sequences coding for the same CDR3. The rearrangement uses TRBV30 and TRBJ1-5, with TRBD1 identical over 7 bases. Germline V lookup: CDR1 GTSNPN, CDR2 SVGIG (reference sequence). There are 15 residues in the CDR3. V shed 2 bases and J 4 bases; nucleotides not matched to a gene: 8. The CDR3 reads CAWSLPGQYNQPQHF. For the CDR3, the DNA is TGTGCCTGGAGTCTCCCGGGACAGTATAATCAGCCCCAGCATTTT.

The V and J genes are TRBV6-9 and TRBJ1-5; no definite D call. The germline V gene has CDR1 MNHGY and CDR2 SVAAGI. The length of the CDR3 is 8 residues. V was clipped by 8 bases and J by 8 bases, with 1 base between them. DNA of the CDR3: TGTGCCAGCGAGCCCCAGCATTTT. Protein product: CASEPQHF.

The rearrangement joins TRBV19 to TRBJ1-5; TRBD1 matches at 9 bases. There are 16 residues in the CDR3. Germline V gene sequence: CDR1 LNHDA, CDR2 SQIVND (reference sequence). Trimming cost V 6 bases and J 0 bases; bases outside gene matches: 6. CDR3 residues: CASRDRGSTSNQPQHF. CDR3 nucleotides: TGTGCCAGTAGGGACAGGGGATCGACTAGCAATCAGCCCCAGCATTTT. Full variable domain (outside the CDR3, taken from reference TRBV19 and TRBJ1-5): DGGITQSPKYLFRKEGQNVTLSCEQNLNHDAMYWYRQDPGQGLRLIYYSQIVNDFQKGDIAEGYSVSREKKESFPLTVTSAQKNPTAFYLCASRDRGSTSNQPQHFGDGTRLSIL.

This clone came up once. The J gene is TRBJ1-5, the V gene TRBV27, with D tentatively TRBD1 (5 bases). Per germline, CDR1 MNHEY and CDR2 SMNVEV (reference sequence). V lost 7 bases, J lost 5 bases, and 15 bases lay in between. The CDR3 is made up of 14 amino acids. CDR3: CASKPIQGYQPQHF. CDR3 DNA sequence: TGTGCCAGCAAGCCTATTCAGGGCTATCAGCCCCAGCATTTT.